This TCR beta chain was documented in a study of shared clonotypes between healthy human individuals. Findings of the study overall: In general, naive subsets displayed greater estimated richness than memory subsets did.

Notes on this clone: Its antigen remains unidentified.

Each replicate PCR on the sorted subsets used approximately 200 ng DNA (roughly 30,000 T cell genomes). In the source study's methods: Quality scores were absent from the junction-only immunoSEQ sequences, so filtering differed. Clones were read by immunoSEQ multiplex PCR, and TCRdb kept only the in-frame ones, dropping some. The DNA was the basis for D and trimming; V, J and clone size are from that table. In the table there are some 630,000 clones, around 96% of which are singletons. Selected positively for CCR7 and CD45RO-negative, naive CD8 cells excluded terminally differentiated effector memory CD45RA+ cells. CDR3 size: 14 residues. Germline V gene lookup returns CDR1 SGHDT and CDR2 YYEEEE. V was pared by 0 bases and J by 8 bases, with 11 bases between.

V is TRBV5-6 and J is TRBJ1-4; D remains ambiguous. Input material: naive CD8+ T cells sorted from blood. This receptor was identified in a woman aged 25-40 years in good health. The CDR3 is CASSLGLGLEKLFF. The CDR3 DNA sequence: TGTGCCAGCAGCTTGGGTTTGGGATTAGAAAAACTGTTTTTT.